Presented here are 10 T cell receptor beta chains from one specimen sequenced in a study of identical twins' blood T cells. One entry per CDR3 protein results from TCRdb running MiXCR on the 5' RACE reads. The table has around 380,000 distinct CDR3 sequences, roughly 27% seen once; the top ten hold 5.5% to 7%. The sequenced material came from PBMCs. The receptor source for this set is a woman between 18 and 50 years old in good health.

The V call is TRBV12-5, the J call TRBJ1-1; D remains ambiguous. CDR1 and CDR2 (germline): LGHNT, FRNRAP. Trimming took 1 base from V and 6 from J, leaving 6 bases between them. The CDR3 runs 12 residues. CDR3 loop: CASGLAKSEAFF. CDR3 in DNA: TGTGCTAGTGGTTTGGCGAAGTCTGAAGCTTTCTTT.

The rearrangement joins TRBV5-1 to TRBJ2-7, with D perhaps matching TRBD1 (6 bases). CDR3 length: 14 residues. V was trimmed by 0 bases and J by 3 bases, leaving 10 bases between them. Germline CDR1 SGHRS, CDR2 YFSETQ. Written as DNA, the CDR3 is TGCGCCAGCAGCTTGGAACAGGGTCTCTACGAGCAGTACTTC. Amino acid sequence: CASSLEQGLYEQYF.

This CDR3 is CASSSLGRRTEAFF. CDR3 coding DNA: TGTGCCAGCAGTTCACTGGGACGCAGGACTGAAGCTTTCTTT. The chain combines TRBV6-5 with TRBJ1-1; D is possibly TRBD1 (5 bases). The CDR3 spans 14 residues. V was pared by 4 bases and J by 5 bases, with 14 bases between. The germline gives CDR1 MNHEY, CDR2 SVGAGI.

The V and J genes are TRBV6-2 or TRBV6-3 and TRBJ2-2; D remains ambiguous. The CDR3 spans 13 residues. With 8 bases removed from V and 6 bases from J, the gap between germline ends came to 13 bases. Germline CDR1 reads MNHEY; CDR2 reads SVGEGT. CDR3 nucleotides: TGTGCCAGCTCGACAATGAGTCCCGGGGAGCTGTTTTTT. Its protein is CASSTMSPGELFF.

About this clonotype itself: Just one base apart from a much larger clone, this may be a read error. The chain recombines TRBV10-3 with TRBJ1-2; D call uncertain. Germline V gene sequence: CDR1 ENHRY, CDR2 SYGVKD. This CDR3 has 13 residues. For the CDR3, the DNA is TGTGCCATCAGTGAAATGGGAGGCTATGGCTGCACCTTC. As protein: CAISEMGGYGCTF.

This clonotype was detected a few times. The genes are TRBV11-3 and TRBJ1-1; D ambiguous. The CDR3 runs to 15 residues. Germline CDR1 SGHNT, CDR2 YENEEA. V was cut by 0 bases and J by 5 bases, with 13 bases left in between. The CDR3 nucleotides are TGTGCCAGCAGCTTAGAAATATCAGGCGGTACTGAAGCTTTCTTT. This translates into CASSLEISGGTEAFF.

The rearrangement joins TRBV5-1 to TRBJ1-2; a possible D gene is TRBD1 (6 bases). Germline CDR1 SGHRS, CDR2 YFSETQ. The CDR3 contains 14 residues. V was cut by 5 bases and J by 4 bases, with 15 bases left in between. CDR3 bases: TGCGCCAGCAGTAGCCGGACAGACTCCTATGGCTACACCTTC. It translates to CASSSRTDSYGYTF.

The chain employs TRBV11-2 and TRBJ2-3, with D possibly matching TRBD1 (6 bases). In germline, CDR1 is SGHAT, CDR2 FQNNGV. V was shortened by 2 bases and J by 0 bases, with 12 bases between the two germline ends. The CDR3 is made up of 16 amino acids. CDR3 coding DNA: TGTGCCAGCAGCTTACTGGTCAGGGGTAGCACAGATACGCAGTATTTT. This translates into CASSLLVRGSTDTQYF.

This clonotype has more than one count but fewer than ten. V is TRBV4-1 and J is TRBJ2-3; 9 positions match TRBD1. The CDR3 length is 15 residues. V trimming: 0 bases; J trimming: 3 bases; junction bases outside the gene matches: 1. Germline CDR1 and CDR2: MGHRA and YSYEKL. This CDR3 is CASSQEGQGTDTQYF. CDR3 DNA sequence: TGCGCCAGCAGCCAAGAGGGACAGGGAACAGATACGCAGTATTTT.

The table lists this clonotype with a count of one. A single base separates this from a much larger clone, so it may be a read error. The chain links TRBV2 to TRBJ1-1, with D unresolved. The CDR3 loop spans 13 amino acids. CDR1 SNHLY and CDR2 FYNNEI come from the germline V gene. CDR3 in DNA: TGTGCCATCAGTGAAGCCCTTAACACTGAAGCTTTCTTT. This gives the protein CAISEALNTEAFF. Filled out from reference TRBV2 and TRBJ1-1, the complete variable domain reads EPEVTQTPSHQVTQMGQEVILRCVPISNHLYFYWYRQILGQKVEFLVSFYNNEISEKSEIFDDQFSVERPDGSNFTLKIRSTKLEDSAMYFCAISEALNTEAFFGQGTRLTVV.